These 10 T cell receptor beta chains were all obtained from the same sample, sequenced in a study of shared clonotypes between healthy human individuals. TCRdb's copy holds only in-frame clones and misses some; the assay was immunoSEQ multiplex PCR. The table has approximately 2,000,000 clones, 85% to 95% seen once. Material for sequencing was naive CD4+ T cells from PBMCs. Documented subset: CD45RA+ positively selected. The receptors were gathered from a man between 18 and 35 years old in good health. Some clones in this sample may be carry-over from other donors' samples.

The rearrangement uses TRBV2 and TRBJ2-1; unclear D gene. Per the germline V gene, CDR1 is SNHLY and CDR2 is FYNNEI. V was clipped by 7 bases and J by 0 bases, with 10 bases between them. CDR3 size: 14 residues. Here the CDR3 DNA reads TGTGCCAGCACAATGGCCCTCTCCTACAATGAGCAGTTCTTC. It translates to CASTMALSYNEQFF.

This chain links TRBV25-1 with TRBJ1-3, with a tentative D call TRBD1 (6 bases). The CDR3 covers 14 residues. CDR1 is MGHDK, CDR2 SYGVNS, per germline. The V and J ends lost 6 bases and 4 bases respectively, with 13 bases between them. Here the CDR3 reads CASSDGQPGNTIYF. DNA of the CDR3: TGTGCCAGCAGCGATGGACAGCCCGGAAACACCATATATTTT.

This sequence joins TRBV15 and TRBJ2-2, with 7 nucleotides matching TRBD1. V gave up 5 bases and J gave up 7 bases; unmatched junction bases: 7. Germline values: CDR1 LNHNV, CDR2 YYDKDF (reference sequence). The CDR3 runs 14 residues. For the CDR3, the DNA is TGTGCCACCAGCTCCCGATCAGGGGGCGGGGAGCTGTTTTTT. Its protein product is CATSSRSGGGELFF.

About this clone itself: Other DNA sequences within the sample encode an identical CDR3. The V call is TRBV7-9, the J call TRBJ2-5; D could derive from TRBD1 or TRBD2 (5 bases each). CDR1 and CDR2 from the germline V gene are SEHNR and FQNEAQ (reference sequence). V was trimmed by 3 bases and J by 5 bases, leaving 13 bases between them. The CDR3 is 14 amino acids. This CDR3 reads CASSLGTSGETQYF. CDR3 bases: TGTGCCAGCAGCTTGGGGACGAGCGGTGAGACCCAGTACTTC.

This sequence joins TRBV12-1 and TRBJ2-7; TRBD2, as called in the table, went unchecked against the DNA. TRBV12-1 counts as a pseudogene. The CDR3 is 19 amino acids. The CDR3 bases are TGTGCCAGCAGCTTCCTAGCGGAAACTTCACTCAAACTCCCTTACGAGCAGTACTTC. It is translated as CASSFLAETSLKLPYEQYF.

CDR3 amino acids: CASAAGVTDTQYF. CDR3 nucleotides: TGTGCCAGCGCAGCGGGAGTGACAGATACGCAGTATTTT. The chain couples TRBV9 to TRBJ2-3; 8 nucleotides match TRBD2. Germline CDR1 is SGDLS and CDR2 is YYNGEE. V gave up 7 bases and J gave up 3 bases; unmatched junction bases: 4. The CDR3 is 13 residues long.

The CDR3 loop reads CASSPNRGAGNTIYF. In DNA form, the CDR3 reads TGTGCCAGCAGCCCGAACAGGGGAGCTGGAAACACCATATATTTT. This chain connects TRBV11-2 to TRBJ1-3, with 7 positions matching TRBD1. With 5 bases clipped from V and 2 bases from J, the junction kept 6 bases outside the gene matches. The CDR3 has 15 residues. Germline lookup yields CDR1 SGHAT and CDR2 FQNNGV.

This chain connects TRBV7-9 to TRBJ2-1; TRBD2 matches 9 bases. Per the germline V gene, CDR1 is SEHNR and CDR2 is FQNEAQ (reference sequence). CDR3 size: 15 residues. Trimming removed 4 bases from V and 5 bases from J; junction bases left unmatched: 6. The CDR3 sequence: CASSSLAGHDNEQFF. In DNA, the CDR3 is TGTGCCAGCAGCTCGCTAGCGGGGCATGACAATGAGCAGTTCTTC.

This clone was seen only once. V usage is TRBV27 and J usage is TRBJ2-7; 9 positions match TRBD1. Looked up from germline, CDR1 is MNHEY and CDR2 is SMNVEV (reference sequence). The V and J ends lost 5 bases and 7 bases, in that order; junction bases with no gene match: 9. This CDR3 is built from 14 residues. The CDR3 region has the DNA TGTGCCAGCAGTCCACCGGACAGGGGCTGGGAGCAGTACTTC. Its protein product is CASSPPDRGWEQYF.

The table lists this clone with a count of one. The genes are TRBV28 and TRBJ2-4; weak D call: TRBD2 (6 bases). V lost 3 bases to trimming and J lost 2 bases, with 8 bases between them. Germline V CDR1 and CDR2: MDHEN, SYDVKM. The CDR3 sequence is 14 residues long. The CDR3 nucleotides read TGTGCCAGCAGTTTTGGCGGGACCAAAAACATTCAGTACTTC. This encodes CASSFGGTKNIQYF.